This TCR beta chain was retrieved from a study of OX40 agonist ivuxolimab in advanced cancers. The CDR3 sequence is 15 residues long. Between the trimmed V and J ends, which lost 1 base and 2 bases, there was a span of 9 bases. Germline lookup yields CDR1 KGHSH and CDR2 LQKENI. Clones were read by immunoSEQ multiplex PCR, and TCRdb kept only the in-frame ones, dropping some. The sample carries 3,100 or so clones, around 72% recorded once. This receptor was taken from an adult with an advanced solid tumor such as melanoma, head and neck, liver or kidney cancer. The sequencing used CD4+ or CD8+ T cells sorted from blood, collected in a trial of the OX40 agonist ivuxolimab. V gene TRBV18 combines with J gene TRBJ2-1; D may be TRBD1 (5 bases). CDR3 DNA: TGTGCCAGCTCACCACGGGGCCGGCCCTACAATGAGCAGTTCTTC. The encoded protein is CASSPRGRPYNEQFF.